The 14 T cell receptor beta chains below come from one sample, sequenced in a study of T cell responses to AZD1222 COVID-19 vaccine. Profiling relied on immunoSEQ multiplex PCR, and the TCRdb table lists in-frame clones only, not all of them. The sample includes 100,000 to 150,000 clones, 88% of them seen just once. This specimen was peripheral blood, taken on day 0 of AZD1222 vaccination. The receptors stem from an adult in good health.

This clone has a single count. The chain uses TRBV6-2 or TRBV6-3 and TRBJ2-1; TRBD1 aligns across 11 bases. The CDR3 is 15 residues long. Germline loops: CDR1 MNHEY, CDR2 SVGEGT. The junction had 1 base not matched to a gene; V was cut back by 0 bases and J by 6 bases. CDR3 coding DNA: TGTGCCAGCAGTTACTCGGGGACAGGGGGCAATGAGCAGTTCTTC. Translated: CASSYSGTGGNEQFF.

This clone was seen more than once but under ten times. The chain has TRBV4-3 and TRBJ2-3; TRBD2 agrees at 9 bases. Germline V lookup: CDR1 LGHNA, CDR2 YSLEER. The CDR3 is 17 residues long. Trimming removed 4 bases from V and 5 bases from J; junction bases left unmatched: 13. The CDR3 DNA reads TGCGCCAGCAGCCCGCGCGTCGCTAGCGGGGAACTAGATACGCAGTATTTT. Encoded protein: CASSPRVASGELDTQYF.

The V call is TRBV12-3 or TRBV12-4, the J call TRBJ1-1; D ambiguous. V lost 2 bases and J lost 3, with 4 bases in between. The CDR3 length is 12 residues. CDR3 sequence reads: CASSLRDTEAFF. CDR3 in DNA: TGTGCCAGCAGTTTAAGGGACACTGAAGCTTTCTTT.

The chain links TRBV7-9 to TRBJ2-4; TRBD2 aligns across 9 bases. With V trimmed by 2 bases and J by 7 bases, 3 bases remained unmatched. The CDR3 length is 14 residues. The germline CDR1 and CDR2 sequences are SEHNR and FQNEAQ (reference sequence). The CDR3 here is CASSLSSGGNIQYF. CDR3 DNA: TGTGCCAGCAGCTTATCAAGCGGGGGGAACATTCAGTACTTC.

This chain uses TRBV11-1 with TRBJ2-7; 8 nucleotides agree with TRBD1. Per germline, CDR1 SGHAT and CDR2 FQDESV (reference sequence). J gave up 2 bases and V 5 bases, and 8 bases lay outside the gene matches. The CDR3 covers 15 residues. The CDR3 spells CASSRQGTDPYEQYF. CDR3 DNA sequence: TGTGCCAGCAGCCGACAGGGGACCGACCCCTACGAGCAGTACTTC.

This sequence joins TRBV11-1 and TRBJ1-1; 9 bases map to TRBD1. Germline assignment: CDR1 SGHAT and CDR2 FQDESV (reference sequence). The CDR3 has 16 amino acids. Germline trimming cut 5 bases from V and 1 base from J; bases unmatched to any gene: 8. The CDR3 coding sequence is TGTGCCAGCAGCCCTGGGACAGGGAGAGGGAACACTGAAGCTTTCTTT. Its translation is CASSPGTGRGNTEAFF.

The rearrangement links TRBV7-9 to TRBJ1-1; D might be TRBD1 (5 bases). With 3 bases removed from V and 1 base from J, the gap between germline ends came to 9 bases. Germline CDR1 SEHNR, CDR2 FQNEAQ (reference sequence). The CDR3 is 14 amino acids. The CDR3 coding sequence is TGTGCCAGCAGCTTCAGGAGGGGGAACACTGAAGCTTTCTTT. Encoded protein: CASSFRRGNTEAFF.

V usage is TRBV4-3 and J usage is TRBJ2-1; 12 bases match TRBD2. The CDR3 sequence is 19 residues long. The germline CDR1 and CDR2 sequences are LGHNA and YSLEER. J gave up 5 bases and V 0 bases, and 11 bases lay outside the gene matches. For the CDR3, the DNA is TGCGCCAGCAGCCAAGATCCTAGCGGGAGGGGCCGAGCCCACAATGAGCAGTTCTTC. This gives the protein CASSQDPSGRGRAHNEQFF.

This clone was detected a few times. This chain uses TRBV4-3 with TRBJ1-3, with D unresolved. Germline V gene sequence: CDR1 LGHNA, CDR2 YSLEER. The CDR3 length is 16 residues. V lost 0 bases, J lost 0 bases, and 9 bases lay in between. The CDR3 nucleotides read TGCGCCAGCAGCCAAGAGATAAGAAGCTCTGGAAACACCATATATTTT. It codes for CASSQEIRSSGNTIYF.

This chain links TRBV27 with TRBJ2-4; 7 bases are shared with TRBD1. The CDR3 has 14 residues. V trimming: 10 bases; J trimming: 2 bases; junction bases outside the gene matches: 8. Per germline, CDR1 MNHEY and CDR2 SMNVEV (reference sequence). The CDR3 reads CATKGGASKNIQYF. DNA of the CDR3: TGTGCCACCAAAGGGGGCGCATCCAAAAACATTCAGTACTTC.

The rearrangement links TRBV19 to TRBJ1-2, with a tentative D call TRBD1 (6 bases). Looked up from germline, CDR1 is LNHDA and CDR2 is SQIVND (reference sequence). CDR3 length: 14 residues. V lost 1 base to trimming and J lost 5 bases, with 11 bases between them. CDR3 sequence (DNA): TGTGCCAGTAGTATAGGGGGGGGCGCGTATGGCTACACCTTC. As protein: CASSIGGGAYGYTF.

This sequence joins TRBV5-6 and TRBJ1-1, with 9 bases lining up with TRBD1. The CDR3 covers 16 residues. V dropped 5 bases and J dropped 7; count of bases not matched to a gene: 15. Germline lookup yields CDR1 SGHDT and CDR2 YYEEEE. The CDR3 region has the DNA TGTGCCAGCAGTACCCAAAGGAGGGACAGGGCGCTTGAAGCTTTCTTT. Translation: CASSTQRRDRALEAFF.

Only one count was recorded for this clone. V and J are TRBV7-2 and TRBJ1-3; D gene unclear. This CDR3 has 11 residues. In germline, CDR1 is SGHTA, CDR2 FQGNSA. V was pared by 6 bases and J by 8 bases, with 8 bases between. The CDR3 sequence: CASSSRDTIYF. Written as DNA, the CDR3 is TGTGCCAGCAGTTCACGGGACACCATATATTTT.

This chain links TRBV12-3 or TRBV12-4 with TRBJ1-2; possible D gene TRBD1, 5 bases. This CDR3 is built from 13 residues. The V and J ends lost 1 base and 8 bases respectively, with 11 bases between them. This CDR3 is CASSLGGARGYTF. DNA of the CDR3: TGTGCCAGCAGTTTAGGTGGGGCGAGGGGCTACACCTTC.